This entry lists 8 T cell receptor beta chains sequenced from one sample in a study of T cell responses to AZD1222 COVID-19 vaccine. Generated by immunoSEQ multiplex PCR, the TCRdb table keeps only in-frame clones and is missing some. Of around 130,000 clones detected, 91% appear once; the ten largest clones hold less than 6.5%. The specimen comprised peripheral blood, sampled on day 0 of AZD1222 vaccination. These receptors were taken from an adult in good health.

This clone was recorded only once. V is TRBV6-5 and J is TRBJ1-3; weak D call: TRBD1 (6 bases). The V and J ends lost 6 bases and 4 bases respectively, with 13 bases between them. CDR1 and CDR2 from the germline V gene are MNHEY and SVGAGI. This CDR3 is built from 14 residues. CDR3 sequence (DNA): TGTGCCAGCAGGGGGGGGCGTGGAGGAAACACCATATATTTT. Translating it yields CASRGGRGGNTIYF.

CDR3 protein: CASSPGTSGRTDTQYF. As DNA, the CDR3 is TGTGCCAGCTCACCCGGGACTAGCGGGCGCACAGATACGCAGTATTTT. The chain uses TRBV18 and TRBJ2-3; 12 bases fit TRBD2. Germline trimming cut 3 bases from V and 1 base from J; bases unmatched to any gene: 2. The CDR3 runs 16 residues. Looked up from germline, CDR1 is KGHSH and CDR2 is LQKENI.

The chain combines TRBV5-4 with TRBJ1-2; 7 nucleotides align to TRBD1. The CDR3 contains 14 residues. The V gene's germline CDR1 is SGHNT and CDR2 YYREEE (reference sequence). V shed 4 bases and J 4 bases; nucleotides not matched to a gene: 7. The CDR3 sequence is CASSPTGVGYGYTF. For the CDR3, the DNA is TGTGCCAGCAGCCCTACAGGGGTAGGCTATGGCTACACCTTC.

The gene calls are TRBV6-5 and TRBJ1-6; D is possibly TRBD1 (5 bases). Trimming removed 3 bases from V and 10 bases from J, with 16 bases in between. The CDR3 runs to 15 residues. The germline V gene has CDR1 MNHEY and CDR2 SVGAGI. Written as DNA, the CDR3 is TGTGCCAGCAGTTATAGTCGGGGGAGAGAATCACCCCTCCACTTT. It codes for CASSYSRGRESPLHF.

The genes are TRBV6-5 and TRBJ1-2, with a tentative D call TRBD1 (6 bases). Germline V gene lookup returns CDR1 MNHEY and CDR2 SVGAGI. This CDR3 contains 15 residues. V shed 4 bases and J shed 4 bases, with 16 bases lying between them. In DNA, the CDR3 is TGTGCCAGCAGTTTCCTTCCGACAGGCAGCTATGGCTACACCTTC. Translation gives CASSFLPTGSYGYTF.

The chain recombines TRBV15 with TRBJ1-5, with a possible D match to TRBD1 (5 bases). The CDR3 is 15 amino acids. From germline, CDR1 is LNHNV and CDR2 YYDKDF (reference sequence). V lost 1 base and J lost 7, with 14 bases in between. The CDR3 DNA sequence: TGTGCCACCAGCAGAGTACTCGGGCAGGGACAGCCCCAGCATTTT. It translates to CATSRVLGQGQPQHF.

This chain joins TRBV10-3 and TRBJ1-1, with 8 bases lining up with TRBD1. The germline CDR1 and CDR2 sequences are ENHRY and SYGVKD. CDR3 length equals 14 residues. The ends lost 7 bases at V and 2 bases at J; junction bases unmatched: 6. The CDR3 loop reads CAINDRGGNTEAFF. Written as DNA, the CDR3 is TGTGCCATCAACGACAGGGGTGGAAACACTGAAGCTTTCTTT.

The chain employs TRBV9 and TRBJ2-1, with 7 bases fitting TRBD2. Looked up from germline, CDR1 is SGDLS and CDR2 is YYNGEE. The ends lost 4 bases at V and 5 bases at J; junction bases unmatched: 9. The length of the CDR3 is 15 residues. CDR3 DNA sequence: TGTGCCAGCAGCAGAGAAGAGCGGGGACACAATGAGCAGTTCTTC. It yields the protein CASSREERGHNEQFF. Complete variable domain (other parts from reference TRBV9 and TRBJ2-1): DSGVTQTPKHLITATGQRVTLRCSPRSGDLSVYWYQQSLDQGLQFLIQYYNGEERAKGNILERFSAQQFPDLHSELNLSSLELGDSALYFCASSREERGHNEQFFGPGTRLTVL.